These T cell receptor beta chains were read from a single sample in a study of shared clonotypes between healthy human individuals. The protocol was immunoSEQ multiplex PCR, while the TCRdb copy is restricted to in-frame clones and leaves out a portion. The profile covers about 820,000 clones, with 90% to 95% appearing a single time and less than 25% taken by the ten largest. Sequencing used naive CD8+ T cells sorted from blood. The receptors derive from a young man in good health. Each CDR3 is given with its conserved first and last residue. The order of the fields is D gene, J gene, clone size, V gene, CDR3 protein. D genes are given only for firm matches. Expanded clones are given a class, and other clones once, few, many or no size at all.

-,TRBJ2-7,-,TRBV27,CASSLLDRNYEQYF
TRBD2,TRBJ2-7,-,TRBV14,CASSLGLAESYEQYF
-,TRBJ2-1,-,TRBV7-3,CASSPKGGDSYNEQFF
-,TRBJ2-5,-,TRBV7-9,CASSLEGQLQETQYF
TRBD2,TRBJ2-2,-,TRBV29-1,CSVSHSAGENGELFF
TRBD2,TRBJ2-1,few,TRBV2,CASSDGTTSGRMDEQFF
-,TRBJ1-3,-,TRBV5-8,CASSSGGVGGNTIYF
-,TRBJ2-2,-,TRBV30,CAWEQPPMSGELFF
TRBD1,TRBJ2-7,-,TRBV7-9,CASSETGFEQYF
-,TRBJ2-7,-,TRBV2,CASSESKASYEQYF
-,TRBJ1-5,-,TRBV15,CATSSSFNQPQHF
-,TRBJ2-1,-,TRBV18,CASSPGGGGNEQFF
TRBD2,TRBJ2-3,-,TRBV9,CASSVGSSGSLGDTQYF
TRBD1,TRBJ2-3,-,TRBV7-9,CASSFPRDSSTDTQYF
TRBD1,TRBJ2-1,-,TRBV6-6,CASSYSGQGPYNEQFF
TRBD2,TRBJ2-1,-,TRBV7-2,CASSSVGLAGEEQFF
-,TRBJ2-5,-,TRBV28,CASTSPKGRETQYF
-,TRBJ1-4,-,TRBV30,CAWSVQSAKLFF
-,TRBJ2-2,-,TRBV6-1,CASSLNTGELFF
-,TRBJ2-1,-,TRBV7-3,CASSEGGQQFF
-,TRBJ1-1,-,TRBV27,CASYPRQLNTEAFF
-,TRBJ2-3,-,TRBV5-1,CASSFPSTDTQYF
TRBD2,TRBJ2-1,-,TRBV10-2,CASREAGTSNEQFF
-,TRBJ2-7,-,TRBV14,CASSQVDPGFSSYEQYF
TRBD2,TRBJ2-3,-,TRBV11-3,CASSPRTSGRTDTQYF
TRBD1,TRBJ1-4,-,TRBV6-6,CASTDDRGHTNEKLFF
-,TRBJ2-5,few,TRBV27,CASSLNRGTQYF
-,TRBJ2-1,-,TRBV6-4,CASSDSSLLLFF
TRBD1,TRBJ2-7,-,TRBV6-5,CASSPRQGATYEQYF
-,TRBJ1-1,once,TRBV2,CASCGAGKYTEAFF
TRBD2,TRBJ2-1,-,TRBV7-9,CASSPRLAGSSYNEQFF
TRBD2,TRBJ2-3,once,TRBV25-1,CASSSYRAGVGTDTQYF
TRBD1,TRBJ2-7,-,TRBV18,CASSPGTGAYEQYF
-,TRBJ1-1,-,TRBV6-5,CASSYSAGEDTEAFF
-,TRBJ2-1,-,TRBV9,CASSEQGKEQFF
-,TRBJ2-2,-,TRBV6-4,CASSDSKPLYTGELFF
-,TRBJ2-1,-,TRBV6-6,CASSYEGNNEQFF
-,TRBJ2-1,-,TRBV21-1,CASSKEGAQGGTYNEQFF
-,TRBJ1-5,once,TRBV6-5,CASSRTFDQPQHF
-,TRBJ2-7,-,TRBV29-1,CSVARRADEQYF